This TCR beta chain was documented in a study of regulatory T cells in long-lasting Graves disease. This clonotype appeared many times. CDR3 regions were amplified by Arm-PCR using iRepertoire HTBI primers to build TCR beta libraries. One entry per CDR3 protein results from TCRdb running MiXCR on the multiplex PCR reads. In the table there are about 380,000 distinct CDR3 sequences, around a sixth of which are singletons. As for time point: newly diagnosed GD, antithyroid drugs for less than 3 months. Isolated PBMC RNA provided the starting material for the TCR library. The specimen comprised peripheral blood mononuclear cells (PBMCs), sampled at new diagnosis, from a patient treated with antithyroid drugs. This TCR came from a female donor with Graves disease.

CDR3 in amino acids: CASSFREPSYEQYF. CDR3 DNA: TGCGCCAGCAGCTTCCGGGAACCCTCCTACGAGCAGTACTTC. This chain links TRBV5-1 with TRBJ2-7, with D perhaps TRBD2 (5 bases). The CDR3 extends over 14 amino acids. Germline values: CDR1 SGHRS, CDR2 YFSETQ. Trimming shortened V by 2 bases and J by 0 bases, and 9 bases separated the two germline ends.